A selection of T cell receptor beta chains follows, all from one sample in a study of blood T cell repertoires in COVID-19. Clones were read by immunoSEQ multiplex PCR, and TCRdb kept only the in-frame ones, dropping some. The sample lists some 74,000 clones; around 90% were seen once. Source material: peripheral blood. The receptors were sampled from a man aged 50-59 years with active COVID-19. CDR3s leave out the opening cysteine and the closing phenylalanine or tryptophan. The D gene is left open where the match is weak.

v_call	d_call	cdr3_aa
TRBV3-1/TRBV3-2	NA	ASSQGWGLGYDEQF
TRBV5-1	NA	ASSSQGYEQY
TRBV3-1/TRBV3-2	NA	ASSQKQGDEQY
TRBV28	TRBD2	ASITLGGGSGTDTQY
TRBV27	TRBD1	ASSYQGTGGAGYT
TRBV7-2	TRBD2	ASSLRGSGSTQY
TRBV15	TRBD2	ATSPSGLPFEQY
TRBV30	NA	AWRAGGRSEKLF
TRBV11-2	NA	ASSLDNTARAGYT
TRBV9	NA	ASSVGDRGNEQF
TRBV18	NA	ASSPLSRPGKGETQY
TRBV5-1	NA	ASREPLQEKLF
TRBV25-1	TRBD1	ASSPPGGERKYEQF
TRBV29-1	TRBD2	SVDYWDYKSTDTQY
TRBV7-9	NA	ASSLGPAANYGYT
TRBV27	TRBD1	ASKWPRTGVTGELF
TRBV28	NA	ASSPGEPTDTQY
TRBV7-9	TRBD1	ASSLGGQGEGGNQPQH
TRBV29-1	NA	SVGSGNTEAF
TRBV12-3/TRBV12-4	TRBD1	ASSRGQGNGYT
TRBV7-2	NA	ASSLELLTIGNTIY
TRBV11-2	TRBD1	ASSSDRVSYNEQF
TRBV28	NA	ASSLTRISAYNEQF
TRBV9	TRBD1	ASSGRGQREPQH
TRBV6-2/TRBV6-3	NA	ASSQRRGQETQY
TRBV27	NA	ASSLSIGDYEQY
TRBV2	TRBD2	ASSATGLAGVFVDTQY
TRBV6-2/TRBV6-3	TRBD2	ASSYSRGTSENEQF
TRBV6-2/TRBV6-3	NA	ASSYFGQGNQPQH
TRBV7-2	NA	ASSLTGPAYPEQY
TRBV12-3/TRBV12-4	TRBD1	ASSLGQGVTQY
TRBV30	TRBD2	AWSSLAGGPTDTQY
TRBV7-6	NA	ASSFSRGDTQY
TRBV5-6	NA	ASSLLGGTEAF
TRBV10-1	NA	ASRDGKETQY
TRBV28	NA	ASRSGEQY
TRBV27	NA	ASSPRRSQPQH
TRBV27	NA	ASSLLGADSPLH
TRBV2	NA	ASRPDMSGANVLT
TRBV4-3	TRBD2	ASSQVGAGGPGGTDTQY
TRBV11-2	TRBD1	ASSAGQGQNDEQY
TRBV19	NA	ASSPEGVNTEAF
TRBV11-2	TRBD1	ASSLAPDRGRYT
TRBV27	TRBD2	ASSLSAGGAGELF
TRBV29-1	NA	SVTRGANYGYT
TRBV7-6	TRBD2	ASSLVDQGLPVTGELF
TRBV28	TRBD1	ASTEGGTANEKLF
TRBV4-1	TRBD2	ASSQGAGPSYNEQF